Listed below are T cell receptor beta chains from one sample, sequenced in a study of T cell repertoires in cytomegalovirus infection. TCRdb passed the reads through MiXCR, listing each CDR3 protein once. The sample holds some 270,000 distinct CDR3 sequences, over 15% seen once. Sequencing was carried out using CD8+ T cells from PBMCs. These receptors were taken from a human donor in good health (CMV status not recorded). Some clones in this sample may be carry-over from other donors' samples. Both conserved end residues are part of each CDR3. D genes are given only for firm matches. A clone size is listed for some rows: how often the clone was seen (once, few, many), or a class if it is expanded.

>.|TRBJ2-1|many|TRBV7-6
TGTGCCAGCAGCGACGGACAGCGAAGCTCCTACAATGAGCAGTTCTTC
CASSDGQRSSYNEQFF
>.|TRBJ2-5|.|TRBV20-1
TGCAGTGCTATTACACCCGGGGACGTCCCGATAGAGACCCAGTACTTC
CSAITPGDVPIETQYF
>.|TRBJ2-3|many|TRBV7-3
TGTGCCAGCAGCTCTCCAGATTTACGGAACCATACGCAGTATTTT
CASSSPDLRNHTQYF
>TRBD1|TRBJ1-2|.|TRBV29-1
TGCAGCGTACAGGGGGATGGCTACACCTTC
CSVQGDGYTF
>.|TRBJ1-5|.|TRBV7-9
TGTGCCAGCAGCTTAGCGTACGGAGGCAATCAGCCCCAGCATTTT
CASSLAYGGNQPQHF
>.|TRBJ2-3|few|TRBV3-1
TGTGCCAGCAGCCAAGATCTCGGTGAGGATACGCAGTATTTT
CASSQDLGEDTQYF
>.|TRBJ2-1|.|TRBV19
TGTGCCAGTAGTCCCCCGGCAGGGGGGCCCTCCTACAATGAGCAGTTCTTC
CASSPPAGGPSYNEQFF
>.|TRBJ1-2|many|TRBV4-1
TGCGCCAGCAGCCAAGAACCAGATGATAACTATGGCTACACCTTC
CASSQEPDDNYGYTF
>TRBD1|TRBJ2-4|few|TRBV6-5
TGTGCCAGCCGCGGACAGGGGAGAACCCAAAACATTCAGTACTTC
CASRGQGRTQNIQYF
>.|TRBJ1-1|.|TRBV10-3
TGTGCCATCAGTGTCGGGACGGCAGGGTTGAACACTGAAGCTTTCTTT
CAISVGTAGLNTEAFF
>.|TRBJ1-1|few|TRBV12-5
TGTGCTACTGGGCAGGGTACAGGCACTGAAGCTTTCTTT
CATGQGTGTEAFF
>.|TRBJ2-7|.|TRBV20-1
TGCAGTGCTAGAGATCTACGGGAGTCCTACGAGCAGTACTTC
CSARDLRESYEQYF
>.|TRBJ1-1|many|TRBV7-6
TGTGCCAGCAGCTTAGGCGGGGATGAAGCTTTCTTT
CASSLGGDEAFF
>.|TRBJ2-7|few|TRBV6-5
TGTGCCAGCAGTTACGGTGGCGTCTACGAGCAGTACTTC
CASSYGGVYEQYF
>TRBD1|TRBJ1-1|few|TRBV29-1
TGCAGCGTTGTTGCCTTCGACAGGGGGGGTAGTGAAGCTTTCTTT
CSVVAFDRGGSEAFF
>TRBD2|TRBJ2-7|.|TRBV5-1
TGCGCCAGCAGCTTGGGGAGCGGGGGTCCTTTCGAGCAGTACTTC
CASSLGSGGPFEQYF
>TRBD1|TRBJ1-5|few|TRBV5-6
TGTGCCAGCAGCGCCGGGACAGGGGAATATAGCAATCAGCCCCAGCATTTT
CASSAGTGEYSNQPQHF
>.|TRBJ1-5|few|TRBV13
TGTGCCAGCAGCTTAGAGGGGATCGGTAATCAGCCCCAGCATTTT
CASSLEGIGNQPQHF
>TRBD1|TRBJ2-2|few|TRBV15
TGTGCCACCAGCAGAGATAGGGACAGCTCGGACACCGGGGAGCTGTTTTTT
CATSRDRDSSDTGELFF
>TRBD1|TRBJ2-1|many|TRBV7-9
TGTGCCAGCATCCACCGGGACAGGGCCTACAATGAGCAGTTCTTC
CASIHRDRAYNEQFF
>TRBD1|TRBJ1-6|many|TRBV7-2
TGTGCCAGCAGCTTAGGGGACAGGACATCAAATTCACCCCTCCACTTT
CASSLGDRTSNSPLHF